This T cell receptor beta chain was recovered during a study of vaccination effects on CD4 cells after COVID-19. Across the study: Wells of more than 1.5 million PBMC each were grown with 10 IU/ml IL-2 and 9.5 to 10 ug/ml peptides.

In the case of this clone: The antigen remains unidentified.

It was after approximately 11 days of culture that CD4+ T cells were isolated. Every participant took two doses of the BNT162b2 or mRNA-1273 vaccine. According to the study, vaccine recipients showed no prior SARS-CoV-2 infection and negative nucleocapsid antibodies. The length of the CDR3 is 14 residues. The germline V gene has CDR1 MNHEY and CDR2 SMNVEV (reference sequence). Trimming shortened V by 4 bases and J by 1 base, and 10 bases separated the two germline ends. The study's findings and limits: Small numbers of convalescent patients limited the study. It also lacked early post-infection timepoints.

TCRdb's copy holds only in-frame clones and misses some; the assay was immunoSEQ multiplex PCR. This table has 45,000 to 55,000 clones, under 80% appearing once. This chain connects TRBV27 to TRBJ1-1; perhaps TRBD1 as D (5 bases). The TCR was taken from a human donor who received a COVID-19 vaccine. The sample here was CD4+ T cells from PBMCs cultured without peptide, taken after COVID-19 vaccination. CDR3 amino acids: CASSSLGQNTEAFF. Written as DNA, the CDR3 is TGTGCCAGCAGTTCTCTCGGACAGAACACTGAAGCTTTCTTT.